This is a list of T cell receptor beta chains from one sample in a study of low-dose radiotherapy and immunotherapy resistance in tumors. TCRdb itself ran the reads through MiXCR, one entry per CDR3 protein. The sample contains 65,000 to 85,000 distinct CDR3 sequences, 15% to 20% of which appear only once. This material consisted of PBMCs, taken after low-dose radiotherapy plus immunotherapy. Receptors were obtained from a male donor with prostate cancer. Each CDR3 is given with its conserved first and last residue. Fields, in order: clone size, J gene, V gene, CDR3 length, D gene, CDR3 protein, CDR3 DNA. D genes are given only for firm matches. Clone size, where shown, is once, few, many, or a class for clones that have expanded.

>NA|TRBJ1-5|TRBV19|12|NA
CASSGIAQPQHF
TGTGCCAGTAGTGGGATAGCTCAGCCCCAGCATTTT
>many|TRBJ2-5|TRBV29-1|12|TRBD1
CSGLQGAETQYF
TGCAGCGGCTTACAGGGGGCAGAGACCCAGTACTTC
>many|TRBJ2-4|TRBV7-2|17|TRBD2
CASSLRLAGGGYVNQYF
TGTGCCAGCAGCCTAAGACTAGCGGGAGGCGGGTATGTGAATCAGTACTTC
>many|TRBJ1-1|TRBV5-1|13|NA
CASSFGGTEEAFF
TGCGCCAGCAGCTTTGGGGGGACGGAGGAAGCTTTCTTT
>many|TRBJ2-1|TRBV27|16|NA
CASSLSPTETYNEQFF
TGTGCCAGCAGTTTATCGCCTACGGAGACCTACAATGAGCAGTTCTTC
>many|TRBJ2-7|TRBV20-1|12|TRBD1
CSAKGQGYEQYF
TGCAGTGCTAAAGGACAGGGGTACGAGCAGTACTTC
>many|TRBJ2-7|TRBV29-1|14|NA
CSATTGAGYYEQYF
TGCAGCGCCACGACTGGGGCGGGGTATTACGAGCAGTACTTC
>NA|TRBJ2-7|TRBV24-1|14|NA
CATLIHRQSYEQYF
TGTGCCACCCTCATCCACCGTCAATCGTACGAGCAGTACTTC
>many|TRBJ2-2|TRBV6-1|18|NA
CASSEYGPGAGVTGELFF
TGTGCCAGCAGTGAATATGGGCCGGGGGCGGGGGTAACCGGGGAGCTGTTTTTT
>once|TRBJ1-3|TRBV2|14|NA
CASREQGNGNTIYF
TGTGCCAGCAGGGAACAGGGAAATGGAAACACCATATATTTT
>many|TRBJ1-5|TRBV5-1|18|TRBD1
CASSGTRDRGRGNQPQHF
TGCGCCAGCAGCGGGACCCGGGACAGGGGAAGGGGCAATCAGCCCCAGCATTTT
>many|TRBJ1-6|TRBV12-3/TRBV12-4|15|TRBD1
CASSLMDRTNSPLHF
TGTGCCAGCAGTTTAATGGACAGGACCAATTCACCCCTCCACTTT
>many|TRBJ2-1|TRBV27|13|NA
CASSHSKDNEQFF
TGTGCCAGCAGCCATAGCAAAGACAATGAGCAGTTCTTC
>many|TRBJ2-7|TRBV6-2/TRBV6-3|13|NA
CASKGYSPYEQYF
TGTGCCAGCAAAGGCTATTCCCCCTACGAGCAGTACTTC
>many|TRBJ2-3|TRBV5-1|16|NA
CASSLGYPSSTDTQYF
TGCGCCAGCAGCTTGGGTTATCCCTCTAGCACAGATACGCAGTATTTT
>many|TRBJ1-2|TRBV7-2|14|NA
CASSSVGVESGYTF
TGTGCCAGCAGCTCCGTGGGGGTTGAATCGGGCTACACCTTC
>many|TRBJ1-1|TRBV29-1|13|NA
CSVEGAVNTEAFF
TGCAGCGTTGAAGGGGCGGTGAACACTGAAGCTTTCTTT
>NA|TRBJ1-5|TRBV7-9|12|NA
CASSLGAQPQHF
TGTGCCAGCAGCTTAGGGGCTCAGCCCCAGCATTTT
>NA|TRBJ2-5|TRBV3-1|15|NA
CASSQVSSRQETQYF
TGTGCCAGCAGCCAAGTGTCTAGCCGCCAAGAGACCCAGTACTTC
>many|TRBJ1-2|TRBV5-1|14|TRBD1
CASRSGQGDYGYTF
TGCGCCAGCAGGTCGGGACAGGGGGACTATGGCTACACCTTC
>many|TRBJ2-4|TRBV10-3|13|TRBD1
CAISELAWDRKYF
TGTGCCATCAGTGAGCTCGCTTGGGACAGAAAGTACTTC
>many|TRBJ2-2|TRBV6-4|14|NA
CASRPRAVTGELFF
TGTGCCAGCAGACCCCGTGCCGTAACCGGGGAGCTGTTTTTT
>many|TRBJ2-7|TRBV29-1|14|NA
CSVESLGADYEQYF
TGCAGCGTTGAATCCTTGGGGGCAGACTACGAGCAGTACTTC
>NA|TRBJ1-1|TRBV27|13|NA
CASSLAGPTEAFF
TGTGCCAGCAGTTTAGCAGGGCCCACTGAAGCTTTCTTT
>many|TRBJ2-7|TRBV28|15|TRBD1
CASSLAVTGGYEQYF
TGTGCCAGCAGTTTAGCCGTCACAGGGGGCTACGAGCAGTACTTC
>NA|TRBJ2-4|TRBV7-2|14|NA
CASGGSSSGYIQYF
TGTGCCAGCGGAGGGTCATCAAGCGGGTACATTCAGTACTTC
>many|TRBJ2-1|TRBV7-2|13|NA
CASSPRGYNEQFF
TGTGCCAGCAGCCCAAGGGGTTACAATGAGCAGTTCTTC
>many|TRBJ1-1|TRBV3-1|13|NA
CASSQLSGTEAFF
TGTGCCAGCAGCCAATTGAGTGGCACTGAAGCTTTCTTT
>many|TRBJ2-2|TRBV29-1|14|TRBD1
CSVKGDRGAGELFF
TGCAGCGTTAAAGGGGACAGGGGTGCCGGGGAGCTGTTTTTT
>few|TRBJ1-6|TRBV28|15|TRBD1
CASSESGTGFSPLHF
TGTGCCAGCAGTGAGTCCGGGACAGGGTTCTCACCCCTCCACTTT
>many|TRBJ1-3|TRBV5-6|14|NA
CASSLPSSGNTIYF
TGTGCCAGCAGCTTGCCAAGCTCTGGAAACACCATATATTTT
>many|TRBJ2-2|TRBV4-1|19|TRBD2
CASSQERTSGRTRGGELFF
TGCGCCAGCAGCCAAGAGCGAACTAGCGGGAGAACGAGGGGCGGGGAGCTGTTTTTT
>many|TRBJ1-3|TRBV12-3/TRBV12-4|17|NA
CASTPYRTGLSGNTIYF
TGTGCCAGCACCCCGTATAGAACAGGGCTATCTGGAAACACCATATATTTT
>many|TRBJ1-2|TRBV20-1|11|NA
CSADRQGGFTF
TGCAGTGCGGATAGACAAGGAGGTTTCACCTTC
>many|TRBJ1-2|TRBV28|14|NA
CASSSTTTIYGYTF
TGTGCCAGCAGTTCAACGACTACTATATATGGCTACACCTTC
>many|TRBJ2-4|TRBV12-3/TRBV12-4|16|TRBD1
CASSSAGTGVSNIQYF
TGTGCCAGCAGTTCGGCAGGGACAGGGGTATCGAACATTCAGTACTTC
>many|TRBJ1-4|TRBV20-1|11|NA
CSVRRTEKLFF
TGCAGTGTGCGAAGGACTGAAAAACTGTTTTTT
>many|TRBJ2-5|TRBV10-3|13|TRBD1
CAISSGQVETQYF
TGTGCCATCAGTTCGGGACAGGTGGAAACCCAGTACTTC
>NA|TRBJ1-1|TRBV7-9|15|NA
CASSPPWGAGTEAFF
TGTGCCAGCAGCCCCCCGTGGGGCGCGGGCACTGAAGCTTTCTTT
>many|TRBJ2-1|TRBV10-3|14|TRBD1
CAISRQGTYNEQFF
TGTGCCATCAGTCGACAGGGAACCTACAATGAGCAGTTCTTC
>many|TRBJ2-7|TRBV29-1|12|NA
CSVRRDSYEQYF
TGCAGCGTACGCAGGGATTCCTACGAGCAGTACTTC
>NA|TRBJ2-1|TRBV5-5|17|TRBD2
CASSLGTLAGGANEQFF
TGTGCCAGCAGCTTGGGAACGCTAGCGGGAGGTGCAAATGAGCAGTTCTTC
>once|TRBJ2-2|TRBV28|14|NA
CASTRQGSTGELFF
TGTGCCAGCACGAGGCAGGGGTCCACCGGGGAGCTGTTTTTT
>few|TRBJ2-1|TRBV10-3|13|NA
CAMSQSSYNEQFF
TGTGCCATGTCCCAGAGCTCCTACAATGAGCAGTTCTTC
>many|TRBJ2-7|TRBV5-1|14|TRBD2
CASSSTSGGYEQYF
TGCGCCAGCAGCTCGACTAGCGGGGGCTACGAGCAGTACTTC
>NA|TRBJ2-2|TRBV20-1|15|NA
CSARAGANTGELFFF
NA
>many|TRBJ2-3|TRBV24-1|15|NA
CATSDLTDPTDTQYF
TGTGCCACCAGTGACTTGACAGATCCGACAGATACGCAGTATTTT
>NA|TRBJ1-1|TRBV5-1|15|NA
CASSLASIQNTEAFF
TGCGCCAGCAGCTTGGCCAGTATCCAGAACACTGAAGCTTTCTTT
>many|TRBJ2-2|TRBV19|15|TRBD1
CASKLRGRNTGELFF
TGTGCCAGTAAATTAAGGGGGCGCAACACCGGGGAGCTGTTTTTT
>many|TRBJ2-7|TRBV20-1|17|TRBD2
CSARDWGTSGGTYEQYF
TGCAGTGCTAGAGATTGGGGGACTAGCGGGGGAACCTACGAGCAGTACTTC
>many|TRBJ1-1|TRBV6-2/TRBV6-3|15|TRBD1
CASSPRTGSTTEAFF
TGTGCCAGCAGTCCGCGGACAGGGTCGACCACTGAAGCTTTCTTT
>many|TRBJ2-7|TRBV7-8|14|TRBD1
CASSSGQGVYEQYF
TGTGCCAGCAGCTCCGGACAGGGAGTGTACGAGCAGTACTTC
>NA|TRBJ2-3|TRBV27|13|NA
CASSSYGTDTQYF
TGTGCCAGCAGTTCTTATGGTACAGATACGCAGTATTTT
>NA|TRBJ1-3|TRBV19|13|NA
CASSDNSGNTIYF
TGTGCCAGTAGCGACAACTCTGGAAACACCATATATTTT
>many|TRBJ2-5|TRBV20-1|18|TRBD2
CSAREAGRLAGAGETQYF
TGCAGTGCTAGGGAGGCGGGGCGTCTAGCGGGAGCGGGGGAGACCCAGTACTTC
>NA|TRBJ2-7|TRBV3-1|16|TRBD2
CASSQETSGVSSEQYF
TGTGCCAGCAGCCAAGAGACTAGCGGGGTCAGCTCCGAGCAGTACTTC
>many|TRBJ2-1|TRBV15|12|NA
CATRRDAAEQFF
TGTGCCACCAGGAGGGACGCGGCGGAGCAGTTCTTC
>NA|TRBJ2-5|TRBV9|15|TRBD2
CASSVTSGERETQYF
TGTGCCAGCAGCGTAACGAGCGGGGAAAGGGAGACCCAGTACTTC
>NA|TRBJ2-1|TRBV7-2|14|NA
CASSSASGDNEQFF
TGTGCCAGCAGCTCAGCCTCGGGGGACAATGAGCAGTTCTTC